This TCR beta chain was profiled in a study of shared clonotypes between healthy human individuals (dated by TCRdb to 2020 to 2022). The study in broad terms: Three men and a couple of women, aged 18 to 49 years, made up the cohort. To estimate repertoire size and how much clonotype sharing occurs between individuals, the study deeply sequenced the blood TCR repertoires of about five healthy adults. Per donor, three plates each were used for CD4 naive and CD4 memory, two for CD8 naive, and one for CD8 memory. Different laboratories and diverse techniques were used to prepare libraries and sequence TCR repertoires, to increase sequencing depth and limit assay-specific biases. Between about 0.8 and 9 billion PBMCs per donor were obtained by leukapheresis. Broader findings and caveats from the paper: Pairwise subsampling led to the expectation that sequencing depth would affect the degree of clonotype sharing among donors. Even with the large sequencing depth, rarefaction of the sorted-subset datasets indicated that sequencing was incomplete. Sharing across a few donors was observed for about 5% of naive CD4, 3.5% of naive CD8, around 2.5% of memory CD4, and about 0.38% of memory CD8 clonotypes. Sampling was limited to blood, and TCR repertoires in tissue likely differ from TCR repertoires in blood. Larger estimated clonotype richness was generally found for naive subsets than for memory subsets. Because the study included only a small number of donors, the genetic and exposure-history diversity represented was limited. Compared with non-shared clonotypes, the clonotypes found in all four sorted-subset donors had higher generation probabilities.

The cysteine opens and the phenylalanine closes a CDR3 of 14 amino acids. Just CDR3 DNA is preserved here, 42 bases in frame from base 1. The germline V gene (reference sequence) yields MNHEY for CDR1 and SMNVEV for CDR2. The V end loses 8 bases and the J end loses 5 bases, and a stretch of 16 bases separates them. With regard to this clone: Its target antigen remains unknown. No base quality information exists; no much larger clone differs at one position.

Using the deep immunoSEQ assay, TCR CDR3 regions were amplified from genomic DNA by multiplex PCR. For each cell subset, the extracted genomic DNA was distributed evenly across all wells of several immunoSEQ 96-well plates, and each plate served as one replicate. For sorted subsets, each replicate PCR was loaded with approximately 200 ng genomic DNA, equivalent to about 30,000 T cell genomes. The purified libraries were quantified using a Qubit 3.0 fluorometer, sized with a Bioanalyzer 2100, and then quantified again using the KAPA Library Quantification kit. A separate single-read 150-cycle Illumina NextSeq 550 flow cell was used to sequence each immunoSEQ 96-well plate. The original pipeline was this. The immunoSEQ output contained only junctional sequences without quality scores, so filtering could not match that applied to full-length reads. To assign V/J genes and CDR3, sequences were annotated against IMGT germline references using PyIR, a Python wrapper for IgBLAST v1.9. Reads were filtered out if the reads had weak V/J assignments (E-value above 1e-6), no CDR3, stop codons, out-of-frame junctions, or ambiguous translated residues. V3J clonotypes were defined as sequences sharing an identical inferred V gene, J gene, and CDR3 amino acid sequence. Percentage overlap between repertoires was computed as shared unique clonotypes divided by the size of the smaller repertoire. Three approaches were used to assess repertoire richness: RTK rarefaction, the Chao1 estimator, and Recon v2.1 estimates of unobserved clonotypes. For all TCRbeta clonotypes obtained by the gDNA method from a few donors, generation probabilities were computed with OLGA. Entries here come from immuneACCESS through TCRdb and include only in-frame sequences with V and J called. Some clones fail to appear in such tables; in the studies checked, an unresolved V gene covers under half of the shortfall, and the cause of the remainder is unknown. That table furnishes V, J and clone size, whereas the DNA furnished D and trimming. For this sample the table gives millions of clones, of which more than 85% were detected only once. About 1.8% of the sample goes to the ten largest clones.

CD8 naive samples were obtained by positive selection for CCR7 among CD45RO-negative cells, yielding a CD45RA+CCR7+ population from which TemRA cells were excluded. Donors were healthy HIV-negative adults with no recently reported acute infections or vaccinations. Every donor was a Caucasian adult residing in Nashville, Tennessee, USA. Blood was collected by leukapheresis, and PBMCs were isolated by Ficoll-Histopaque density gradient centrifugation and then cryopreserved in liquid nitrogen vapor phase. Analytical flow cytometry was used to check the purity and quantity of each magnetically sorted T cell population. From each sorted fraction, genomic DNA was isolated and quantified by UV absorbance on a Nanodrop 2000c.

The sample was naive CD8+ T cells from PBMCs. The cell subset or site label, read with the paper, signifies: CD45RA+CCR7+. This receptor was identified in a man aged 18 to 29 in good health. Some clones in this sample may be carry-over from other donors' samples. In this chain, TRBV27 is recombined with TRBJ2-1; the D gene could be either TRBD1 or TRBD2, each agreeing at 5 bases. The CDR3 in this case is CASRWGTMDNEQFF. The sequenced DNA: TGTGCCAGCCGGTGGGGGACGATGGACAATGAGCAGTTCTTC.